The 20 T cell receptor beta chains below all came from one sample that was sequenced in a study of blood T cells in healthy people across ages. Combining a sample-barcoded 5' primer with a J-beta primer mix, a second PCR ran for about 7 to 12 cycles. MiXCR was run by TCRdb on the 5' RACE reads, yielding one entry per CDR3 protein. Found here are around 500,000 distinct CDR3 sequences, 45% to 55% of them singletons; the top ten hold just under 25%. The sample taken for sequencing was blood. Receptor source: an elderly man in good health.

This clonotype turned up a few times. The junction departs from germline at one end; a sequencing error may be responsible. CDR3 DNA: TGTGCTAGCAGCTTAAATCCTGGGGGGATCAATGAGCAGTTCTTC. This sequence encodes CASSLNPGGINEQFF. V usage is TRBV7-7 and J usage is TRBJ2-1; TRBD2 might be the D (6 bases). Germline values: CDR1 SSHAT, CDR2 FNYEAQ (reference sequence). This CDR3 has 15 amino acids.

This clonotype was found a few times. The rearrangement uses TRBV7-2 and TRBJ1-1; 7 bases are shared with TRBD1. V was pared by 6 bases and J by 6 bases, with 10 bases of the junction left unmatched. The CDR3 extends over 14 amino acids. Germline V gene data show CDR1 as SGHTA and CDR2 as FQGNSA. The CDR3 reads CASRPGTARPEAFF. Written as DNA, the CDR3 is TGTGCCAGCAGACCCGGGACAGCCCGTCCTGAAGCTTTCTTT.

This rearrangement joins TRBV7-8 to TRBJ2-7; TRBD2 aligns across 9 bases. The germline CDR1 and CDR2 sequences are SGHVS and FQNEAQ. Trimming took 0 bases from V and 3 from J; bases not matched to a gene: 9. This CDR3 comprises 17 residues. The CDR3 loop is CASSLAVAREGVYEQYF. The CDR3 DNA sequence: TGTGCCAGCAGCTTAGCGGTAGCGCGGGAGGGTGTCTACGAGCAGTACTTC.

Remarks on this clonotype: A read error is possible here, since a much larger clone lies one base away. The rearrangement links TRBV6-6 to TRBJ2-5; the D is unclear. The germline V gene has CDR1 MNHNY and CDR2 SVGAGI (reference sequence). The CDR3 extends over 13 amino acids. CDR3 nucleotide sequence: TGTGCCAGCAGTTTCCGGAACCAAGAGTCCCAGTACTTC. Its protein is CASSFRNQESQYF.

This clonotype was found many times. The chain carries TRBV7-9 and TRBJ2-3; no clear D gene. This CDR3 is 12 amino acids long. CDR1 is SEHNR, CDR2 FQNEAQ, per germline (reference sequence). V gave up 3 bases and J gave up 11 bases, with 12 bases separating them. The CDR3 region is CASSFLPDRQYF. CDR3 coding DNA: TGTGCCAGCAGCTTCTTGCCGGACCGGCAGTATTTT.

The sample holds a few counts of this clonotype. The chain carries TRBV7-9 and TRBJ2-1, with 11 bases matching TRBD2. CDR1 and CDR2 (germline): SEHNR, FQNEAQ (reference sequence). The CDR3 extends over 14 amino acids. The trim removed 5 bases at V and 5 bases at J, leaving 2 bases unmatched. CDR3 loop: CASSQGLADNEQFF. DNA of the CDR3: TGTGCCAGCAGCCAGGGACTAGCGGACAATGAGCAGTTCTTC.

V usage is TRBV10-3 and J usage is TRBJ1-1; no clear D gene. Per the germline V gene, CDR1 is ENHRY and CDR2 is SYGVKD. This CDR3 is 14 amino acids long. V gave up 3 bases and J gave up 0 bases, with 8 bases separating them. CDR3 bases: TGTGCCATCAGTGAAGGCCAGATGAACACTGAAGCTTTCTTT. It specifies CAISEGQMNTEAFF.

V gene TRBV20-1 combines with J gene TRBJ2-7; D call uncertain. The germline gives CDR1 DFQATT, CDR2 SNEGSKA (reference sequence). Between the trimmed V and J ends, which lost 3 bases and 3 bases, there was a span of 18 bases. This CDR3 has 15 amino acids. CDR3 coding DNA: TGCAGTGCTAGTGATACCGACAAAAGGGTCTACGAGCAGTACTTC. Encoded protein: CSASDTDKRVYEQYF.

This sequence joins TRBV20-1 and TRBJ2-5, with D perhaps TRBD2 (5 bases). The germline V and J ends were trimmed by 4 bases and 5 bases, with 23 bases remaining between them. Germline CDR1 and CDR2: DFQATT and SNEGSKA (reference sequence). This CDR3 is 16 amino acids long. CDR3 DNA sequence: TGCAGTGCTAACCTGAACGAGGGTGGGGTCGTGGAGACCCAGTACTTC. Translated: CSANLNEGGVVETQYF.

This clonotype was seen repeatedly, ten times or more. The rearrangement joins TRBV6-6 to TRBJ1-1; D is unclear. This CDR3 is 12 amino acids long. From germline, CDR1 is MNHNY and CDR2 SVGAGI (reference sequence). The germline V and J ends were trimmed by 0 bases and 6 bases, with 5 bases remaining between them. For the CDR3, the DNA is TGTGCCAGCAGTTACTCCCGGGCTGAAGCTTTCTTT. It translates to CASSYSRAEAFF.

This clonotype has more than one count but fewer than ten. This rearrangement joins TRBV5-5 to TRBJ2-7; D is undetermined. The CDR3 covers 13 residues. The germline V gene has CDR1 SGHKS and CDR2 YYEKEE (reference sequence). V lost 2 bases, J lost 2 bases, and 8 bases lay in between. The CDR3 DNA follows: TGTGCCAGCAGCTTCAACTTTGCCTACGAGCAGTACTTC. Encoded protein: CASSFNFAYEQYF.

This clonotype showed up just a few times. V usage is TRBV9 and J usage is TRBJ2-1; tentatively, D is TRBD2 (6 bases). The V end was cut by 0 bases, the J end by 5 bases, with 12 bases between. The CDR3 loop spans 15 amino acids. Germline lookup yields CDR1 SGDLS and CDR2 YYNGEE. CDR3 sequence reads: CASSVVSGGDNEQFF. CDR3 DNA sequence: TGTGCCAGCAGCGTAGTTAGCGGAGGGGACAATGAGCAGTTCTTC.

The rearrangement uses TRBV7-9 and TRBJ2-1; 10 bases agree with TRBD2. Germline CDR1 is SEHNR and CDR2 is FQNEAQ (reference sequence). Unmatched junction bases numbered 6, after V lost 4 bases and J lost 0 bases. This CDR3 region has 17 residues. The CDR3 region is CASSYGLAVSSYNEQFF. The CDR3 DNA sequence: TGTGCCAGCAGCTACGGACTAGCGGTGAGCTCCTACAATGAGCAGTTCTTC.

This clonotype was counted a few times. The rearrangement links TRBV20-1 to TRBJ2-3; D possibly corresponds to TRBD2 (6 bases). Germline V lookup: CDR1 DFQATT, CDR2 SNEGSKA (reference sequence). The CDR3 extends over 13 amino acids. V was cut by 6 bases and J by 6 bases, with 16 bases left in between. CDR3 nucleotide sequence: TGCAGTGCCCCCTGGCTAGCGAGCGATACGCAGTATTTT. Translation gives CSAPWLASDTQYF.

V and J are TRBV20-1 and TRBJ2-1, with 14 nucleotides matching TRBD2. The junction had 4 bases not matched to a gene; V was cut back by 5 bases and J by 7 bases. This CDR3 has 14 residues. Germline assignment: CDR1 DFQATT and CDR2 SNEGSKA (reference sequence). CDR3 protein: CSASGLAGANEQFF. CDR3 sequence (DNA): TGCAGTGCTTCGGGACTAGCGGGAGCGAATGAGCAGTTCTTC.

The genes are TRBV12-3 or TRBV12-4 and TRBJ2-4; D may correspond to TRBD1 or TRBD2 (5 bases each). The end of the DNA is better explained by TRBJ2-5, so the J call may be wrong. The CDR3 is 13 residues long. DNA of the CDR3: TGTGCCAGCAGTGGGACGACCCAAGAGACCCAGTACTTC. Translation: CASSGTTQETQYF.

The CDR3: CASSYSGSEAFF. CDR3 coding DNA: TGTGCCAGCAGTTACTCGGGTTCTGAAGCTTTCTTT. J is TRBJ1-1 and V is TRBV6-6; D is unclear. The V end was cut by 0 bases, the J end by 6 bases, with 5 bases between. The CDR3 sequence is 12 residues long. Germline V gene lookup returns CDR1 MNHNY and CDR2 SVGAGI (reference sequence).

V is TRBV28 and J is TRBJ2-5; 11 positions agree with TRBD2. V was pared by 5 bases and J by 5 bases, with 7 bases of the junction left unmatched. Germline V gene data show CDR1 as MDHEN and CDR2 as SYDVKM. The CDR3 extends over 15 amino acids. The CDR3 region is CASSPPSGRWETQYF. In nucleotides, the CDR3 is TGTGCCAGCAGTCCCCCTAGCGGGAGGTGGGAGACCCAGTACTTC. Variable domain in full (rest from reference TRBV28 and TRBJ2-5): DVKVTQSSRYLVKRTGEKVFLECVQDMDHENMFWYRQDPGLGLRLIYFSYDVKMKEKGDIPEGYSVSREKKERFSLILESASTNQTSMYLCASSPPSGRWETQYFGPGTRLLVL.

The rearrangement joins TRBV7-2 to TRBJ2-1, with 12 bases identical to TRBD2. The V segment lost 4 bases and the J segment 4 bases; nucleotides outside the gene matches: 14. This CDR3 contains 19 residues. Germline V gene data show CDR1 as SGHTA and CDR2 as FQGNSA. CDR3 coding DNA: TGTGCCAGCAGCTCCGCCGCTAGCGGGAGGGCCTCGCAATACAATGAGCAGTTCTTC. Amino acid sequence: CASSSAASGRASQYNEQFF. Supplemented by reference TRBV7-2 and TRBJ2-1, the full variable domain reads GAGVSQSPSNKVTEKGKDVELRCDPISGHTALYWYRQSLGQGLEFLIYFQGNSAPDKSGLPSDRFSAERTGGSVSTLTIQRTQQEDSAVYLCASSSAASGRASQYNEQFFGPGTRLTVL.

The V call is TRBV6-2 or TRBV6-3, the J call TRBJ2-5, with D perhaps matching TRBD2 (5 bases). Trimming took 5 bases from V and 3 from J, leaving 7 bases between them. In germline, CDR1 is MNHEY, CDR2 SVGEGT. The CDR3 extends over 12 amino acids. CDR3 residues: CASSAREETQYF. The CDR3 DNA reads TGTGCCAGCAGTGCGCGGGAAGAGACCCAGTACTTC.